The next 32 T cell receptor beta chains were all read from a single sample in a study of blood T cell repertoires in COVID-19. Using immunoSEQ multiplex PCR, the repertoire was profiled, and TCRdb retains in-frame clones only, with some absent. In the table there are roughly 250,000 clones, roughly four fifths of which are singletons. Sequencing was performed on peripheral blood. All receptors derive from a woman of 80 years or more with acute or convalescent COVID-19.

This rearrangement joins TRBV23-1 to TRBJ2-3; no clear D. TRBV23-1 has ORF status, its function being uncertain. The CDR3 length is 11 residues. V gave up 2 bases and J gave up 12 bases, with 9 bases separating them. CDR3: CASSQPWAQYF. Written as DNA, the CDR3 is TGCGCCAGCAGTCAACCTTGGGCCCAGTATTTT.

The chain uses TRBV30 and TRBJ2-3; the D is unclear. Trimming stripped 8 bases from V and 2 bases from J, with 14 bases between. CDR1 is GTSNPN, CDR2 SVGIG, per germline (reference sequence). The CDR3 spans 13 residues. This CDR3 is CAGQSGVTDTQYF. The CDR3 DNA follows: TGTGCCGGCCAATCCGGAGTCACAGATACGCAGTATTTT.

This chain joins TRBV29-1 and TRBJ2-3; D is perhaps TRBD2 (6 bases). V lost 4 bases to trimming and J lost 3 bases, with 20 bases between them. The CDR3 extends over 16 amino acids. Germline V lookup: CDR1 SQVTM, CDR2 ANQGSEA. The CDR3 nucleotides read TGCAGCGTTGTCGGGGGAACGTCTGGAAGGACAGATACGCAGTATTTT. Its translation: CSVVGGTSGRTDTQYF.

The chain employs TRBV5-4 and TRBJ1-1, with D hard to call. Germline CDR1 and CDR2: SGHNT and YYREEE (reference sequence). The CDR3 totals 13 residues. The V end was cut by 3 bases, the J end by 5 bases, with 11 bases between. CDR3 sequence reads: CASSSNPGTEAFF. For the CDR3, the DNA is TGTGCCAGCAGCTCTAATCCCGGGACTGAAGCTTTCTTT.

The chain carries TRBV19 and TRBJ2-7, with 10 positions matching TRBD1. This CDR3 comprises 13 residues. Germline CDR1 is LNHDA and CDR2 is SQIVND (reference sequence). The V and J ends lost 11 bases and 3 bases, in that order; junction bases with no gene match: 7. The CDR3 loop reads CAPSGTGDYEQYF. CDR3 sequence (DNA): TGTGCCCCCTCCGGGACAGGGGACTACGAGCAGTACTTC.

Only one count was recorded for this clone. This chain joins TRBV19 and TRBJ2-7; TRBD1 agrees at 8 bases. CDR1 is LNHDA, CDR2 SQIVND, per germline (reference sequence). The CDR3 sequence is 13 residues long. Unmatched junction bases numbered 7, after V lost 10 bases and J lost 2 bases. For the CDR3, the DNA is TGTGCCAAAAAGACAGGGGAAACCTACGAGCAGTACTTC. Protein: CAKKTGETYEQYF. Complete variable domain (other parts from reference TRBV19 and TRBJ2-7): DGGITQSPKYLFRKEGQNVTLSCEQNLNHDAMYWYRQDPGQGLRLIYYSQIVNDFQKGDIAEGYSVSREKKESFPLTVTSAQKNPTAFYLCAKKTGETYEQYFGPGTRLTVT.

This chain joins TRBV28 and TRBJ1-4; a weak D match, TRBD1 (5 bases). Germline-derived CDR1 and CDR2 are MDHEN and SYDVKM. V was trimmed by 7 bases and J by 3 bases, leaving 15 bases between them. The CDR3 has 15 residues. The CDR3 DNA reads TGTGCCAGCACCCCGGGGGGACGGTCTAATGAAAAACTGTTTTTT. This gives the protein CASTPGGRSNEKLFF.

The V gene is TRBV19, the J gene TRBJ1-1; D is perhaps TRBD1 (6 bases). Germline loops: CDR1 LNHDA, CDR2 SQIVND (reference sequence). The CDR3 runs 15 residues. Trimming stripped 5 bases from V and 4 bases from J, with 17 bases between. The CDR3 nucleotides are TGTGCCAGTAGTTATCTGACAGGCCTCCGCACTGAAGCTTTCTTT. It is translated as CASSYLTGLRTEAFF. Supplemented by reference TRBV19 and TRBJ1-1, the full variable domain reads DGGITQSPKYLFRKEGQNVTLSCEQNLNHDAMYWYRQDPGQGLRLIYYSQIVNDFQKGDIAEGYSVSREKKESFPLTVTSAQKNPTAFYLCASSYLTGLRTEAFFGQGTRLTVV.

In this sample, this clone turned up once. J is TRBJ2-5 and V is TRBV28; D is unclear. The germline V and J ends were trimmed by 6 bases and 2 bases, with 10 bases remaining between them. Germline CDR1 MDHEN, CDR2 SYDVKM. The CDR3 is 13 amino acids. The CDR3 region is CASRRRPQETQYF. The DNA for the CDR3 is TGTGCCAGCAGGAGGCGTCCGCAAGAGACCCAGTACTTC.

The chain couples TRBV6-5 to TRBJ1-2, with a tentative D call TRBD1 (5 bases). The germline gives CDR1 MNHEY, CDR2 SVGAGI. Between the trimmed V and J ends, which lost 0 bases and 8 bases, there was a span of 10 bases. The CDR3 totals 13 residues. The CDR3: CASSYSIQGGYTF. In DNA, the CDR3 is TGTGCCAGCAGTTACTCGATTCAGGGAGGCTACACCTTC.

This clone was found once. The chain uses TRBV18 and TRBJ1-3, with 7 bases that match TRBD1. Trimming removed 3 bases from V and 2 bases from J; junction bases left unmatched: 7. CDR3 length: 16 amino acids. Germline CDR1 reads KGHSH; CDR2 reads LQKENI. CDR3 bases: TGTGCCAGCTCACCTTATTCAGGGGGACCTGGAAACACCATATATTTT. Residues: CASSPYSGGPGNTIYF. Drawing the rest from reference TRBV18 and TRBJ1-3, the complete variable domain is NAGVMQNPRHLVRRRGQEARLRCSPMKGHSHVYWYRQLPEEGLKFMVYLQKENIIDESGMPKERFSAEFPKEGPSILRIQQVVRGDSAAYFCASSPYSGGPGNTIYFGEGSWLTVV.

This clone was detected only a few times. The chain joins TRBV9 to TRBJ2-3; 10 nucleotides agree with TRBD2. CDR1 SGDLS and CDR2 YYNGEE come from the germline V gene. Trimming at V came to 1 base and at J to 4 bases, leaving 3 bases not matched to a gene. The length of the CDR3 is 15 residues. CDR3 sequence: CASSVLAGAPDTQYF. The CDR3 DNA is TGTGCCAGCAGCGTACTAGCGGGGGCCCCAGATACGCAGTATTTT.

The chain has TRBV7-9 and TRBJ1-4, with 8 bases aligning to TRBD1. There are 12 residues in the CDR3. The junction had 9 bases not matched to a gene; V was cut back by 7 bases and J by 14 bases. Germline V gene data show CDR1 as SEHNR and CDR2 as FQNEAQ (reference sequence). Here the CDR3 DNA reads TGTGCCAGCAACAACGACAGGGGAGAGCTGTTTTTT. Amino acids: CASNNDRGELFF.

This rearrangement joins TRBV5-8 to TRBJ1-4, with D unclear. Germline V CDR1 and CDR2: SGHTS, YDEGEE. The CDR3 totals 16 residues. The V end was cut by 0 bases, the J end by 4 bases, with 13 bases between. The CDR3 is CASSLGRTGYNEKLFF. The CDR3 nucleotides are TGTGCCAGCAGCTTGGGCCGGACGGGATATAATGAAAAACTGTTTTTT.

This clone was seen a single time. Other DNA sequences in this sample translate to the same CDR3. The chain uses TRBV6-6 and TRBJ1-5; 8 positions match TRBD1. Germline-derived CDR1 and CDR2 are MNHNY and SVGAGI (reference sequence). The CDR3 has 14 residues. The ends lost 6 bases at V and 7 bases at J; junction bases unmatched: 8. The CDR3 DNA reads TGTGCCAGCAGCTACGGACAGGGTGGCCAGCCCCAGCATTTT. This sequence encodes CASSYGQGGQPQHF.

The rearrangement links TRBV10-3 to TRBJ2-1; TRBD2 agrees at 12 bases. Germline V gene sequence: CDR1 ENHRY, CDR2 SYGVKD. This CDR3 has 16 residues. V was pared by 4 bases and J by 6 bases, with 7 bases of the junction left unmatched. The CDR3 is CAISARTSGDFNEQFF. The CDR3 DNA follows: TGTGCCATCAGTGCGCGGACTAGCGGGGACTTCAATGAGCAGTTCTTC.

This clone was observed a handful of times. J is TRBJ1-2 and V is TRBV30; D remains unclear. This CDR3 spans 14 amino acids. Per the germline V gene, CDR1 is GTSNPN and CDR2 is SVGIG (reference sequence). Trimming left V 0 bases short and J 7 bases short, with 15 bases between. The CDR3 sequence: CAWSVRGPVSGYTF. DNA for the CDR3: TGTGCCTGGAGTGTACGCGGTCCGGTTAGTGGCTACACCTTC.

This chain joins TRBV21-1 and TRBJ2-7; TRBD2, as called in the table, went unchecked against the DNA. TRBV21-1 is assigned pseudogene status. The CDR3 has 16 amino acids. CDR3 in amino acids: CASSKCVPGGFYEQYF. The CDR3 nucleotides read TGTGCCAGCAGCAAATGCGTACCGGGGGGTTTCTACGAGCAGTACTTC.

The chain combines TRBV6-5 with TRBJ1-5; TRBD1 is a possible D gene (5 bases). The CDR3 runs to 13 residues. Germline CDR1 is MNHEY and CDR2 is SVGAGI. V was cut by 6 bases and J by 3 bases, with 9 bases left in between. In DNA, the CDR3 is TGTGCCAGCAGGTCAGGGCCCAATCAGCCCCAGCATTTT. Its translation: CASRSGPNQPQHF.

The CDR3 DNA is TGTGCCAGTAGTATTGGGACTACCGGCTCGGAGACCCAGTACTTC. Amino acids: CASSIGTTGSETQYF. The genes are TRBV19 and TRBJ2-5; 7 bases line up with TRBD2. Germline CDR1 reads LNHDA; CDR2 reads SQIVND (reference sequence). Trimming removed 3 bases from V and 5 bases from J; junction bases left unmatched: 9. This CDR3 comprises 15 residues. Full variable domain (rest looked up from reference TRBV19 and TRBJ2-5): DGGITQSPKYLFRKEGQNVTLSCEQNLNHDAMYWYRQDPGQGLRLIYYSQIVNDFQKGDIAEGYSVSREKKESFPLTVTSAQKNPTAFYLCASSIGTTGSETQYFGPGTRLLVL.

The chain links TRBV5-6 to TRBJ2-3; 9 positions agree with TRBD2. V lost 2 bases to trimming and J lost 1 base; unmatched junction nucleotides: 8. CDR1 and CDR2 (germline): SGHDT, YYEEEE. CDR3 size: 17 residues. CDR3 sequence (DNA): TGTGCCAGCAGCTTTAGAAGCGGGGGGCCAGGCACAGATACGCAGTATTTT. As protein: CASSFRSGGPGTDTQYF.

The CDR3 protein is CASSLILSGTGGIGELFF. CDR3 in DNA: TGTGCCAGCAGCCTCATCCTTTCCGGGACAGGGGGCATCGGGGAGCTGTTTTTT. This chain links TRBV3-1 (or the pseudogene TRBV3-2) with TRBJ2-2; 12 nucleotides align to TRBD1. The junction had 13 bases not matched to a gene; V was cut back by 4 bases and J by 7 bases. Germline CDR1 and CDR2: LGHDT and YNNKEL (reference sequence). The CDR3 contains 18 residues.

V and J are TRBV5-1 and TRBJ2-1; TRBD1 agrees at 7 bases. CDR3 size: 14 residues. The germline V gene has CDR1 SGHRS and CDR2 YFSETQ. J was trimmed by 3 bases and V by 4 bases; bases with no gene match: 4. The CDR3 is CASSEGGSYNEQFF. The CDR3 nucleotides read TGCGCCAGCAGCGAAGGGGGCAGCTACAATGAGCAGTTCTTC.

The chain carries TRBV5-1 and TRBJ2-3; 9 bases align to TRBD2. The CDR3 extends over 16 amino acids. V lost 0 bases and J lost 3; bases outside the gene matches: 5. Germline V gives CDR1 SGHRS, CDR2 YFSETQ. CDR3 DNA sequence: TGCGCCAGCAGCTTGGTCGGGAGCGGGGGGACAGATACGCAGTATTTT. Its protein product is CASSLVGSGGTDTQYF.

The V and J genes are TRBV7-9 and TRBJ2-7; 9 nucleotides align to TRBD2. Germline V gene sequence: CDR1 SEHNR, CDR2 FQNEAQ (reference sequence). V lost 7 bases to trimming and J lost 5 bases; unmatched junction nucleotides: 9. CDR3 length: 14 amino acids. CDR3 DNA: TGTGCCAGCACACTTGCGGGGGGGAACCACGAGCAGTACTTC. Translated: CASTLAGGNHEQYF.

This clone came up once. This chain joins TRBV10-3 and TRBJ2-1; TRBD2 matches 16 bases. The CDR3 contains 19 residues. Germline CDR1 is ENHRY and CDR2 is SYGVKD. The trim removed 0 bases at V and 7 bases at J, leaving 9 bases unmatched. Here the CDR3 reads CAISESTGTSGGAGNEQFF. The CDR3 nucleotides read TGTGCCATCAGTGAGTCTACAGGGACTAGCGGGGGGGCTGGGAATGAGCAGTTCTTC.

J is TRBJ2-7 and V is TRBV11-2; perhaps TRBD1 as D (6 bases). CDR1 and CDR2 (germline): SGHAT, FQNNGV. Trimming stripped 1 base from V and 3 bases from J, with 16 bases between. The CDR3 loop spans 16 amino acids. The CDR3 DNA reads as TGTGCCAGCAGCTTAGTGGTGGGGGCCAGTGGCTACGAGCAGTACTTC. It specifies CASSLVVGASGYEQYF.

The chain combines TRBV11-2 with TRBJ2-5, with D possibly matching TRBD2 (5 bases). The CDR3 totals 12 residues. Trimming took 1 base from V and 9 from J, leaving 9 bases between them. Germline CDR1 is SGHAT and CDR2 is FQNNGV. CDR3 loop: CASSLGGVAQYF. The CDR3 nucleotides are TGTGCCAGCAGCTTAGGGGGAGTCGCCCAGTACTTC.

This clone has a handful of counts. The V and J genes are TRBV29-1 and TRBJ1-2, with 8 bases matching TRBD1. Trimming cost V 0 bases and J 5 bases; bases outside gene matches: 8. The CDR3 is made up of 15 amino acids. The germline CDR1 and CDR2 sequences are SQVTM and ANQGSEA. The chain's CDR3 is CSVEEGQGAAYGYTF. CDR3 nucleotide sequence: TGCAGCGTTGAAGAAGGGCAGGGGGCAGCTTATGGCTACACCTTC.

V is TRBV5-1 and J is TRBJ2-5, with 9 bases fitting TRBD1. Germline values: CDR1 SGHRS, CDR2 YFSETQ. Losses at the gene ends were 5 bases for V and 1 base for J; bases not matched to a gene: 3. CDR3 length: 14 residues. CDR3 nucleotide sequence: TGCGCCAGCAGGCCGGGACAGGGCCAAGAGACCCAGTACTTC. Protein: CASRPGQGQETQYF.

This chain connects TRBV2 to TRBJ1-1; 9 bases align to TRBD1. The junction had 5 bases not matched to a gene; V was cut back by 5 bases and J by 1 base. The germline V gene encodes CDR1 SNHLY and CDR2 FYNNEI. The CDR3 has 15 residues. CDR3 in amino acids: CASSSDRGANTEAFF. DNA of the CDR3: TGTGCCAGCAGTTCTGACAGGGGGGCGAACACTGAAGCTTTCTTT.

The chain uses TRBV19 and TRBJ1-5, with 10 nucleotides matching TRBD1. The J segment lost 2 bases and the V segment lost 5 bases, leaving 9 bases of the junction unmatched. Germline CDR1 and CDR2: LNHDA and SQIVND (reference sequence). The CDR3 has 17 amino acids. The CDR3 region is CASSAPGTGVGNQPQHF. The CDR3 region has the DNA TGTGCCAGTAGTGCGCCCGGGACAGGGGTAGGCAATCAGCCCCAGCATTTT.